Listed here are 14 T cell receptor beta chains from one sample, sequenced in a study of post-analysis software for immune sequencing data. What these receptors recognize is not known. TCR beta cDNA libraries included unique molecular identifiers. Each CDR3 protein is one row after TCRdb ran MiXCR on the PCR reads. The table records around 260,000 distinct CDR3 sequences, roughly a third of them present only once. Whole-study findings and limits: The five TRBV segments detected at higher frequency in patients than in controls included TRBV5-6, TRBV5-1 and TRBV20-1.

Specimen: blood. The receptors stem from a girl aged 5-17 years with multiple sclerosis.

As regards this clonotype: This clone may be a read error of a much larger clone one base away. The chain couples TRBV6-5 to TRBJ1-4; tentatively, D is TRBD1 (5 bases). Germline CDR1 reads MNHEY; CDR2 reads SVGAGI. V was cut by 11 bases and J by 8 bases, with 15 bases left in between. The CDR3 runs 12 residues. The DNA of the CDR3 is TGTGCCGCCCGAGGGACGGGAGAAAAACTGTTTTTT. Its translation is CAARGTGEKLFF.

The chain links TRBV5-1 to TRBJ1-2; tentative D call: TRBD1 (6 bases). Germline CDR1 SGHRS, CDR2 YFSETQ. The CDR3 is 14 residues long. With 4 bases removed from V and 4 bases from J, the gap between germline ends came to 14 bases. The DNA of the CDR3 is TGCGCCAGCAGCACGCAGACAGGAATCTATGGCTACACCTTC. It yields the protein CASSTQTGIYGYTF.

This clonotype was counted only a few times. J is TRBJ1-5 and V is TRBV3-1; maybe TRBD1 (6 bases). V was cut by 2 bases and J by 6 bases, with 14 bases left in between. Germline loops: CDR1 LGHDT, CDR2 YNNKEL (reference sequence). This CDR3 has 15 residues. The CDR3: CASSQSPGAGQPQHF. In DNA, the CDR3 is TGTGCCAGCAGCCAAAGTCCGGGGGCGGGTCAGCCCCAGCATTTT.

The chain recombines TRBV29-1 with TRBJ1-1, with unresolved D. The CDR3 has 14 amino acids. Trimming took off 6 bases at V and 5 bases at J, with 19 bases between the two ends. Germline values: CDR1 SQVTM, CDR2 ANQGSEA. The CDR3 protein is CSVVGEGPGTEAFF. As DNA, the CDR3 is TGCAGCGTAGTCGGGGAAGGACCCGGGACTGAAGCTTTCTTT.

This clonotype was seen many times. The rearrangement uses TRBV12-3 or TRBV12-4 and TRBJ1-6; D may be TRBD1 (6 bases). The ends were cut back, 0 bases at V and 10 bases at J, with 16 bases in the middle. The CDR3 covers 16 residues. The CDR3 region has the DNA TGTGCCAGCAGTTTAGCGAGGAACAGGGTGGACTCACCCCTCCACTTT. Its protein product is CASSLARNRVDSPLHF.

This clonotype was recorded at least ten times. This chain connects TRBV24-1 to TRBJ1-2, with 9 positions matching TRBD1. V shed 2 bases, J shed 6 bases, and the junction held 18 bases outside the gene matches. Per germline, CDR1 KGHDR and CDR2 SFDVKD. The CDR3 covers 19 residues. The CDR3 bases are TGTGCCACCAGTGATTCGAAGGACAGGGGACGGTTCTTCCCCAATGGCTACACCTTC. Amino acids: CATSDSKDRGRFFPNGYTF.

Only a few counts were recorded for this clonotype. The CDR3 protein is CASSLGMDGSPLHF. The DNA for the CDR3 is TGTGCCAGCAGCTTGGGAATGGATGGGTCACCCCTCCACTTT. This chain uses TRBV5-6 with TRBJ1-6; D is ambiguous. V was shortened by 0 bases and J by 10 bases, with 11 bases between the two germline ends. Germline lookup yields CDR1 SGHDT and CDR2 YYEEEE. The CDR3 has 14 amino acids.

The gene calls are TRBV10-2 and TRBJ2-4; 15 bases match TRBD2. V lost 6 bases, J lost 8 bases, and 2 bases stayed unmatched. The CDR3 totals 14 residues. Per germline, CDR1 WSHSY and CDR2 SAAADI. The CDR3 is CASRGLAGGDIQYF. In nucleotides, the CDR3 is TGCGCCAGCAGAGGACTAGCGGGAGGGGACATTCAGTACTTC.

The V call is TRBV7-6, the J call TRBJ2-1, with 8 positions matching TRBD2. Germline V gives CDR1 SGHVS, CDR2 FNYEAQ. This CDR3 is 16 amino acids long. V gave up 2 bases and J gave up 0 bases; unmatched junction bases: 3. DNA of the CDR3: TGTGCCAGCAGCTTAACTAGCGGCCACTCCTACAATGAGCAGTTCTTC. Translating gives CASSLTSGHSYNEQFF. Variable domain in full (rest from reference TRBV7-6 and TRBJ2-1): GAGVSQSPRYKVTKRGQDVALRCDPISGHVSLYWYRQALGQGPEFLTYFNYEAQQDKSGLPNDRFSAERPEGSISTLTIQRTEQRDSAMYRCASSLTSGHSYNEQFFGPGTRLTVL.

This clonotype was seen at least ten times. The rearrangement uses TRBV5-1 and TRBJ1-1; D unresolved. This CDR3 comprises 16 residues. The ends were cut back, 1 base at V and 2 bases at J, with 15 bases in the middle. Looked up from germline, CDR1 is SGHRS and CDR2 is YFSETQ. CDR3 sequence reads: CASSLRAGYYNTEAFF. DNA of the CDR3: TGCGCCAGCAGCTTGAGGGCAGGCTATTATAACACTGAAGCTTTCTTT.

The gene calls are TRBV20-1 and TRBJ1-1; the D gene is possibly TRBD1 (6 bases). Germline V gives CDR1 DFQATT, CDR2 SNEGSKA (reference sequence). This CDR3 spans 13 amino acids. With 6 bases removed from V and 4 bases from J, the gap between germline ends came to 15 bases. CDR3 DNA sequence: TGCAGTGCCAATCGGGGGCCGGGCACTGAAGCTTTCTTT. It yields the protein CSANRGPGTEAFF.

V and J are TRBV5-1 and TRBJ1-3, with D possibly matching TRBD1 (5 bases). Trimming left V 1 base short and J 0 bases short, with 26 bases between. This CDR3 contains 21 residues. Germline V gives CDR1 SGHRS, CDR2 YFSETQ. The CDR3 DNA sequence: TGCGCCAGCAGCTTGAGGCTCGGTCCGGGACCCCGGTTTAGCTCTGGAAACACCATATATTTT. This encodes CASSLRLGPGPRFSSGNTIYF. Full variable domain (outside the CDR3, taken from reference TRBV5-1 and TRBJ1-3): KAGVTQTPRYLIKTRGQQVTLSCSPISGHRSVSWYQQTPGQGLQFLFEYFSETQRNKGNFPGRFSGRQFSNSRSEMNVSTLELGDSALYLCASSLRLGPGPRFSSGNTIYFGEGSWLTVV.

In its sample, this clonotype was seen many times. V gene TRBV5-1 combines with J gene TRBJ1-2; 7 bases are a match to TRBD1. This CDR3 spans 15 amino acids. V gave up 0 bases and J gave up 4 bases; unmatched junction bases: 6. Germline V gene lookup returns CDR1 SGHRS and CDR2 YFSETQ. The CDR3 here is CASSLEQGGFYGYTF. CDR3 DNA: TGCGCCAGCAGCTTGGAGCAGGGGGGCTTCTATGGCTACACCTTC.

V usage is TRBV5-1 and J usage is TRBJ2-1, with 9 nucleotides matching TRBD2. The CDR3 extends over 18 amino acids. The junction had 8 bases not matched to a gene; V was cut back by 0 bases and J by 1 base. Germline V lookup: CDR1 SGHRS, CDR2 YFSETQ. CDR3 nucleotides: TGCGCCAGCAGCTTGGGATTAGCGGGAGCGAGATCCTACAATGAGCAGTTCTTC. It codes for CASSLGLAGARSYNEQFF. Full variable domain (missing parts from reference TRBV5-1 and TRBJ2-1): KAGVTQTPRYLIKTRGQQVTLSCSPISGHRSVSWYQQTPGQGLQFLFEYFSETQRNKGNFPGRFSGRQFSNSRSEMNVSTLELGDSALYLCASSLGLAGARSYNEQFFGPGTRLTVL.